This TCR beta chain comes out of a study of cytomegalovirus exposure and HLA in healthy donors. Use of 60 Vbeta and 13 Jbeta primers characterized the PCR. Authors' processing steps: Later work found tens of millions of unique TCR beta chains, with roughly 11 million shared. TCRdb's table, derived via immunoSEQ multiplex PCR, lists solely in-frame clones and lacks some. V, J and clone size were drawn from that table, and D and trimming were deduced from the DNA. The data contain about 100,000 clones, roughly 79% of them singletons. The germline gives CDR1 LNHDA, CDR2 SQIVND (reference sequence). V was shortened by 4 bases and J by 4 bases, with 13 bases between the two germline ends. CDR3 size: 14 residues. Findings and limits, study-wide: TCR beta V- and J-gene trimming was later associated with a missense DCLRE1C variant. Cytomegalovirus-associated TCR beta chains were listed, numbering around 150. What a later analysis showed was that several of the most significant clusters appeared linked to common viral pathogens.

Comments on this clone: The antigen remains unidentified.

This receptor was taken from a woman aged 70-85 years in good health and CMV-seropositive. The chain joins TRBV19 to TRBJ1-2, with D possibly TRBD1 on 5 matching bases. Sequenced: PBMCs. CDR3 DNA sequence: TGTGCCAGTAGTACCCCAGCAGGGATCTATGGCTACACCTTC. Translated: CASSTPAGIYGYTF.